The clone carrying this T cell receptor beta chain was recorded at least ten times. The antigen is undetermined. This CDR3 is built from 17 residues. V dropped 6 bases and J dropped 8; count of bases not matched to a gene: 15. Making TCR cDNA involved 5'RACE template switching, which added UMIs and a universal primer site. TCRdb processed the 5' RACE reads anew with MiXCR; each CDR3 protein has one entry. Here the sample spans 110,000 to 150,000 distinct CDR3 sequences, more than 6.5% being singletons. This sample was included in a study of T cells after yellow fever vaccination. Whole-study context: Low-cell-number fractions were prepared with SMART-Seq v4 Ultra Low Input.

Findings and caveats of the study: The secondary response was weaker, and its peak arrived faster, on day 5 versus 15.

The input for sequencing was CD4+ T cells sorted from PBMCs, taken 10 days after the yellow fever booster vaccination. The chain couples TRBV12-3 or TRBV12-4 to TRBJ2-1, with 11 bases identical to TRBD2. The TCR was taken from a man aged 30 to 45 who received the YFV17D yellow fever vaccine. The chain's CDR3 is CASSLRPPGTSGHEQFF. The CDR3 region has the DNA TGTGCCAGCAGCCTACGTCCCCCCGGGACTAGCGGCCATGAGCAGTTCTTC.